This T cell receptor beta chain was sequenced in a study of T cell responses to AZD1222 COVID-19 vaccine. The data were produced by immunoSEQ multiplex PCR, yet TCRdb's version contains in-frame clones alone and is incomplete. The sample holds 150,000 to 180,000 clones, approximately 87% seen once. The CDR3 loop spans 14 amino acids. Germline V gives CDR1 SGHVS, CDR2 FQNEAQ. V dropped 5 bases and J dropped 4 bases, with 14 bases sitting between them. The sequenced sample was peripheral blood, obtained on day 0 of MenACWY control vaccination. The receptor was derived from an adult in good health. The rearrangement uses TRBV7-8 and TRBJ1-1; D unclear. DNA for the CDR3: TGTGCCAGCAGCCTAGGCGGCGGCCCCACTGAAGCTTTCTTT. It specifies CASSLGGGPTEAFF.